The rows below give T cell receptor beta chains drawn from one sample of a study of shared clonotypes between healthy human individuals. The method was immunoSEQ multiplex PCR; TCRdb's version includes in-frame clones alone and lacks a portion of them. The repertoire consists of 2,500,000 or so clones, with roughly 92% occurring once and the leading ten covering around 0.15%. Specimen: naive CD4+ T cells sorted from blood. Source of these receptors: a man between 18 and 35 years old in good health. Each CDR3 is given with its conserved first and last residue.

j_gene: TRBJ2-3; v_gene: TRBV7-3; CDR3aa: CASSSAGGHLDTQYF
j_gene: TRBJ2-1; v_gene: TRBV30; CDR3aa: CACTGGSSYNEQFF
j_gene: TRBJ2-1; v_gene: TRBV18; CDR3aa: CASSPQIAGGEQFF
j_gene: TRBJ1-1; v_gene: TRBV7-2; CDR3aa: CASSLKGGTEAFF
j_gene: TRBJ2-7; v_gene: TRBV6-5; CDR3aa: CASSSIPGTYEQYF
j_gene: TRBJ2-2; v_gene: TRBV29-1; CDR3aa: CSVAQGALTGELFF
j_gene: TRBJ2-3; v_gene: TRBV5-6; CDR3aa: CASSFEYALRDTQYF
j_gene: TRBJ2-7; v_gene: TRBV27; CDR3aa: CASSLWDSGHEQYF
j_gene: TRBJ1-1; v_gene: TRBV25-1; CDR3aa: CASSEWGDGMNTEAFF
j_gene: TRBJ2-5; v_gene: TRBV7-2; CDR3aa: CASSLALAGETQYF
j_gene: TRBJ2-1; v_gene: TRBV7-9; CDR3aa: CASSTTMGGSAGEQFF
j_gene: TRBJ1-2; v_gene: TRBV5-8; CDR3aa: CASSWVGGYTF
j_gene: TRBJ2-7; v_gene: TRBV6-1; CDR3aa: CASSAGQGNYEQYF
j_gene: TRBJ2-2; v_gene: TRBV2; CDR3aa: CASSVRSAGELFF
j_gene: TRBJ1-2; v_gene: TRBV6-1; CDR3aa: CASIPDQGFYGYTF
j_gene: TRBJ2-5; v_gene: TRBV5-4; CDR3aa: CASSNRAGQETQYF
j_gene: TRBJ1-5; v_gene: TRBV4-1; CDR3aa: CASSLSGTGDQPQHF
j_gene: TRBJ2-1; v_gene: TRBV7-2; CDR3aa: CASSVRLGTSSYNEQFF
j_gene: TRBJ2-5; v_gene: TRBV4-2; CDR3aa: CASSQDRGLETQYF
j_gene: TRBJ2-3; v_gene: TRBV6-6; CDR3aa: CASKLAGSHRDTQYF
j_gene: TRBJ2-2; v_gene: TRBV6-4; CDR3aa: CASSDLARTGSNTGELFF
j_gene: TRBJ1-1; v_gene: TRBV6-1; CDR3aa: CASSELQGAGTEAFF
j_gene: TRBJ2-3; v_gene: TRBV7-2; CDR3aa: CASALSGGTVTQYF
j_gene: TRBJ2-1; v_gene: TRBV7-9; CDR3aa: CASSFQGYNEQFF
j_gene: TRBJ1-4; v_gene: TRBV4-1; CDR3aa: CASSQDGSSNEKLFF
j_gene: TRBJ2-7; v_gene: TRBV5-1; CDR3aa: CASSPHTNPGREQYF
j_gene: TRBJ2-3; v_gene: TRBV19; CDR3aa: CASSSGRNTDTQYF
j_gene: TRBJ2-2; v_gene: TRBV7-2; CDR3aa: CASSPDLGGTGELFF
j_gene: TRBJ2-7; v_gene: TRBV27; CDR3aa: CASSLKGGSGEYEQYF
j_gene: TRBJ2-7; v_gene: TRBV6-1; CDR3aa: CASNPWGGPTYEQYF
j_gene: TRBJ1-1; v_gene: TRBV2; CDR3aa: CASRGPFGGLTEAFF
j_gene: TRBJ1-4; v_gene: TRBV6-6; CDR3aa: CASSYWGRSGEKLFF
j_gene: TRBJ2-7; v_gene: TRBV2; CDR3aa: CASSESGTSSYEQYF
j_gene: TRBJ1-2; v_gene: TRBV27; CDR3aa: CASSPQGAIYGYTF
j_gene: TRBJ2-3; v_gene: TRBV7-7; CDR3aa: CASSFGSGGTDTQYF
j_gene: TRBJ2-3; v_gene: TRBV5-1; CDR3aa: CASSSSQPSTDTQYF
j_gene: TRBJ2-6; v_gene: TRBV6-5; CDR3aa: CASSYRGSGANVLTF
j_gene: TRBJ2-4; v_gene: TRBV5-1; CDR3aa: CASSQRGPFPDIQYF
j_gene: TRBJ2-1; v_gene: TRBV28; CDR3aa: CASNPSGRIWNEQFF
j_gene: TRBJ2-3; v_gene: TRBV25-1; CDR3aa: CASSGGGLADTQYF
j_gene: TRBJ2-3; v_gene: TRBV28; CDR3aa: CASSFRLAVTDTQYF
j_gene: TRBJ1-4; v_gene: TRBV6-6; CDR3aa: CASTHRTPGHEKLFF
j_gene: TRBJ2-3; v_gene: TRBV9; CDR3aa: CASSAPRGLAGSTDTQYF
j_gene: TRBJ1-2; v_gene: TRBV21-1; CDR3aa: CASSKVGPGRPPGSYTF
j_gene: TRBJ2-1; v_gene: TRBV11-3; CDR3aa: CASSLDRRAKEQFF
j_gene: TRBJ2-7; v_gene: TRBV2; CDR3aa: CASSEAPLRDSKLGQYF
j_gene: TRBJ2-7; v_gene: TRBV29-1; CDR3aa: CSVEGDRPPVQYF
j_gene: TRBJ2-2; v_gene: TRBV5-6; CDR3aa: CASSLRGLNTGELFF
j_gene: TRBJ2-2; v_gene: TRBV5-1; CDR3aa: CASSLEKRTGELFF
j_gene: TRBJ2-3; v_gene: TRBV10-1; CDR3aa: CASSESIFRDTQYF
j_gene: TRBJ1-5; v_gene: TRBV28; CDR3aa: CASSPKTGGKNQPQHF
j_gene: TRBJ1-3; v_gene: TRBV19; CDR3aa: CASSTFGRIDGNTIYF
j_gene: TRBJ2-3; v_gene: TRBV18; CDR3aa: CASSLLEQSTTNTQYF
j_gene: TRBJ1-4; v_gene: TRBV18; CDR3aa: CASSPMAVGTGGRGEKLFF
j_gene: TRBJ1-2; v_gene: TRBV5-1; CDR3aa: CASNPGGQGYGYTF